This is a list of T cell receptor beta chains from one sample in a study of siplizumab effects on memory and regulatory T cells. Sequencing used immunoSEQ multiplex PCR; TCRdb keeps in-frame clones, though not all of them. The table has approximately 91,000 clones, around 93% seen once. Sequenced sample: CD8+ T cells sorted from blood. All receptors come from a human donor in good health. The CDR3 runs from the conserved cysteine through the conserved F or W. Fields, in order: clone size, J gene, D gene, V gene, CDR3 DNA, CDR3 protein. The D gene is left open where the match is weak. Clone size is stated in some rows and not others, as once, few, many or a class when expanded.

-,TRBJ2-3,TRBD2,TRBV27,TGTGCCAGCAGTTCCCGACTAGCGGGAGGAGATACGCAGTATTTT,CASSSRLAGGDTQYF
-,TRBJ2-1,TRBD2,TRBV18,TGTGCCAGCTCACCTCTACGGGAGGACTACAATGAGCAGTTCTTC,CASSPLREDYNEQFF
-,TRBJ2-7,TRBD1,TRBV5-6,TGTGCCAGCAGCTTGGGGCAGGGGGCCTACGAGCAGTACTTC,CASSLGQGAYEQYF
-,TRBJ1-1,-,TRBV5-8,TGTGCCAGCAGCACCCGGGGATTAGTTGAAGCTTTCTTT,CASSTRGLVEAFF
-,TRBJ2-2,-,TRBV10-1,TGCGCCAGCAGTTCTACCAGACTAGCTCTTAGACAGGACACCGGGGAGCTGTTTTTT,CASSSTRLALRQDTGELFF
-,TRBJ2-3,TRBD2,TRBV5-1,TGCGCCAGCAGCTTGGTACTAGCGGGAGTACCAGATACGCAGTATTTT,CASSLVLAGVPDTQYF
once,TRBJ1-2,-,TRBV9,TGTGCCAGCAGCGCGGGGGGTGGCTATGGCTACACCTTC,CASSAGGGYGYTF
once,TRBJ2-7,-,TRBV9,TGTGCCAGCAGCGTAGGGGACGGCCTCGGCGAGCAGTACTTC,CASSVGDGLGEQYF
-,TRBJ2-7,-,TRBV7-9,TGTGCCAGCAGCTCGGATCACGCCGTGGTCTACGAGCAGTACTTC,CASSSDHAVVYEQYF
once,TRBJ2-5,TRBD2,TRBV2,TGTGCCACCCCAGCGGGAGAGGGAGAGACCCAGTACTTC,CATPAGEGETQYF
-,TRBJ1-3,TRBD1,TRBV19,TGTGCCAGTAGAATAGCCGGGACAGGCGGCTCTGGGGACACCATATATTTT,CASRIAGTGGSGDTIYF
-,TRBJ2-2,-,TRBV4-1,TGCGCCAGCAGCCAAGCGGTCCGCACCGGGGAGCTGTTTTTT,CASSQAVRTGELFF
-,TRBJ2-1,-,TRBV19,TGTGCCAGTAGTCACGACAGCTACAATGAGCAGTTCTTC,CASSHDSYNEQFF
-,TRBJ1-3,-,TRBV9,TGTGCCAGCAGCGCCGAGTTGACTGGAAACACCATATATTTT,CASSAELTGNTIYF
-,TRBJ1-5,TRBD1,TRBV28,TGTGCCAGCAGTTTATATGGAACCCGGACAGGGGGTCGTAGCAATCAGCCCCAGCATTTT,CASSLYGTRTGGRSNQPQHF
-,TRBJ2-7,TRBD1,TRBV2,TGTGCCAGCAGAGAGTGGGACAGCAACTACGAGCAGTACTTC,CASREWDSNYEQYF
-,TRBJ1-1,-,TRBV19,TGTGCCAGCTTGGTGGGAAATACTGAAGCTTTCTTT,CASLVGNTEAFF
once,TRBJ1-2,TRBD1,TRBV4-2,TGTGCCAGCAGCGACAGGGGAGGCTACACCTTC,CASSDRGGYTF
-,TRBJ2-5,-,TRBV5-6,TGTGCCAGCAGCTTGGCCGTGGAGGGAGGAGAGACCCAGTACTTC,CASSLAVEGGETQYF
once,TRBJ2-1,TRBD2,TRBV29-1,TGCAGCGTTGAGGGACTAGCGGGAGACAATGAGCAGTTCTTC,CSVEGLAGDNEQFF
-,TRBJ2-7,TRBD2,TRBV7-8,TGTGCCAGCAGCTCGGGACTAGCGGGAGTAATTCACTACGAGCAGTACTTC,CASSSGLAGVIHYEQYF
-,TRBJ2-5,-,TRBV25-1,TGTGCCAGCAGTGGCTCGATAGAGACCCAGTACTTC,CASSGSIETQYF
-,TRBJ1-1,-,TRBV7-8,TGTGCCAGCAGCACCGCCCCGGGAGGGGGCACTGAAGCTTTCTTT,CASSTAPGGGTEAFF
-,TRBJ2-2,TRBD2,TRBV2,TGTGCCAGCAGTCATACTAGCGGGGTCAACACCGGGGAGCTGTTTTTT,CASSHTSGVNTGELFF
once,TRBJ2-3,TRBD1,TRBV19,TGTGCCAGTAGTATAACTTTACGGGACAGGCAAAAGGTATCGGATACGCAGTATTTT,CASSITLRDRQKVSDTQYF
-,TRBJ2-4,TRBD2,TRBV28,TGTGCCAGCGGCCAGCGGGGGGGAGCCAAAAACATTCAGTACTTC,CASGQRGGAKNIQYF
-,TRBJ2-1,TRBD1,TRBV19,TGTGCCAGTAGGATAGGGGACAGGGCTATTAGTGAGCAGTTCTTC,CASRIGDRAISEQFF
-,TRBJ2-7,-,TRBV11-2,TGTGCCAGCAGCTTAGGCAGGTACTACGAGCAGTACTTC,CASSLGRYYEQYF
once,TRBJ1-1,-,TRBV9,TGTGCCAGCAGCGTAGTCGGGGGGAACACTGAAGCTTTCTTT,CASSVVGGNTEAFF
-,TRBJ2-1,-,TRBV7-2,TGTGCCAGCAGCCCAGGGCTTCCTAGCTCCTACAATGAGCAGTTCTTC,CASSPGLPSSYNEQFF
-,TRBJ2-3,-,TRBV4-1,TGCGCCAGCAGCCAGACAGGAGCCAGCACAGATACGCAGTATTTT,CASSQTGASTDTQYF
-,TRBJ1-5,-,TRBV19,TGTGCCAGTAGTATAGTAGCCCAATTCAATCAGCCCCAGCATTTT,CASSIVAQFNQPQHF
-,TRBJ2-7,TRBD2,TRBV11-2,TGTGCCAGCAGCTTAGATTCCCTTCGGGAGGGAGGGTACGAGCAGTACTTC,CASSLDSLREGGYEQYF
-,TRBJ2-1,TRBD2,TRBV9,TGTGCCAGCAGCGCCGGGACTAGGGATGAGCAGTTCTTC,CASSAGTRDEQFF
-,TRBJ2-3,-,TRBV6-5,TGTGCCAGCAGCTCCCTTAGGGACACGCAGTATTTT,CASSSLRDTQYF
-,TRBJ1-2,-,TRBV7-8,TGTGCCAGCAGCTTAGCGCCCCGAGGAGGTCGAAACTATGGCTACACCTTC,CASSLAPRGGRNYGYTF
-,TRBJ2-7,-,TRBV19,TGTGCCTGCGGATCGGGCTCCTACGAGCAGTACTTC,CACGSGSYEQYF
-,TRBJ1-2,-,TRBV30,TGTGCCTGGAGTCGGGACACCACCTATGGCTACACCTTC,CAWSRDTTYGYTF